This is a list of T cell receptor beta chains from one sample in a study of cytomegalovirus exposure and HLA in healthy donors. Clones were sequenced by immunoSEQ multiplex PCR, and TCRdb holds only the in-frame ones, with some missing. This table lists about 130,000 clones. The sample consisted of PBMCs. The receptors derive from a man aged 25 to 45 in good health and CMV-seronegative. Each CDR3 is given with its conserved first and last residue. A D gene is named only where the DNA matches it firmly.

v_call	d_call	j_call	cdr3_nt	cdr3_aa
TRBV7-6	TRBD1	TRBJ2-3	TGTGCCAGCAGCTCGGGACAGGGGGGAGATACGCAGTATTTT	CASSSGQGGDTQYF
TRBV18	TRBD1	TRBJ1-5	TGTGCCAGCTCGCGGGACAGGGATAGCAATCAGCCCCAGCATTTT	CASSRDRDSNQPQHF
TRBV19	NA	TRBJ2-7	TGTGCCAGTAGTATAGTCACGGGTGGAAACTACGAGCAGTACTTC	CASSIVTGGNYEQYF
TRBV6-5	TRBD2	TRBJ2-5	TGTGCCAGCAGTTATTCCGCTAGCGGGAGCCGGGAGACCCAGTACTTC	CASSYSASGSRETQYF
TRBV29-1	NA	TRBJ2-7	TGCAGCATGTGGGCCGGTATGAAGCAGTACTTC	CSMWAGMKQYF
TRBV29-1	TRBD1	TRBJ2-5	TGCAGCGTTGAAATCAGGGGACAGGGTTTTGGCAAGCAGTACTTC	CSVEIRGQGFGKQYF
TRBV28	TRBD1	TRBJ1-4	TGTGCCAGCAGCTCAGGACAGGGGAATGAAAAACTGTTTTTT	CASSSGQGNEKLFF
TRBV7-2	NA	TRBJ1-4	TGTGCCAGCAGCCGGACGGGGGATGAAAAACTGTTTTTT	CASSRTGDEKLFF
TRBV19	NA	TRBJ2-1	TGTGCCAGTAGTATGGACACCGAGCAGTTCTTC	CASSMDTEQFF
TRBV5-6	TRBD1	TRBJ2-6	TGTGCCAGCAGCCAAGGGACAGACTATGGGGCCAACGTCCTGACTTTC	CASSQGTDYGANVLTF
TRBV7-9	NA	TRBJ2-3	TGTGCCAGCAGCTTAGTGTGGGCAGACCACACAGATACGCAGTATTTT	CASSLVWADHTDTQYF
TRBV6-6	TRBD1	TRBJ1-2	TGTGCCAGCAGTTCATCCGGGACAGCCGGCTACACCTTC	CASSSSGTAGYTF
TRBV5-6	NA	TRBJ1-1	TGTGCCAGCAGCTTGGGCGGTGCCACTGAAGCTTTCTTT	CASSLGGATEAFF
TRBV6-5	NA	TRBJ2-7	TGTGCCAGCAGTTTCCGCGGGACTGATCAGTACTTC	CASSFRGTDQYF
TRBV2	NA	TRBJ2-7	TGTGCCAGCAGTGATCGGTTGTTCGAGCAGTACTTC	CASSDRLFEQYF
TRBV6-5	NA	TRBJ2-7	TGTGCCAGCTTCGCAGGGTCCGAGCAGTACTTC	CASFAGSEQYF
TRBV5-1	NA	TRBJ2-7	TGCGCCAGCAGCTTGGCGGGGGACCTGGAGTACGAGCAGTACTTC	CASSLAGDLEYEQYF
TRBV30	TRBD1	TRBJ1-2	TGTGCCTGGAGCGCCGCGACAGGGGGCTTCATCTATGGCTACACCTTC	CAWSAATGGFIYGYTF
TRBV7-9	NA	TRBJ2-6	TGTGCCAGCAGCTCCTCCGATCCTACTGGGGCCAACGTCCTGACTTTC	CASSSSDPTGANVLTF
TRBV6-6	NA	TRBJ1-4	TGTGCCAGCAGTCAACAGCCCCTAAATGAAAAACTGTTTTTT	CASSQQPLNEKLFF
TRBV9	TRBD1	TRBJ2-5	TGTGCCAGCAGCGCCGGGACAGCACAAGAGACCCAGTACTTC	CASSAGTAQETQYF
TRBV7-9	NA	TRBJ2-7	TGTGCCAGCAGCCCAGGACAGGGAGGGTTAGCCGCGAGCTCCTACGAGCAGTACTTC	CASSPGQGGLAASSYEQYF
TRBV27	TRBD1	TRBJ2-7	TGTGCCAGCAGTTTATCAGGGACAGGCCTATCCTACGAGCAGTACTTC	CASSLSGTGLSYEQYF
TRBV7-2	TRBD2	TRBJ2-7	TGTGCCAGCAGCTTTAGCGGGAGGGGGAACTACGAGCAGTACTTC	CASSFSGRGNYEQYF
TRBV19	NA	TRBJ2-1	TGTGCCAGTCGATACGGGAGCTCCTACAATGAGCAGTTCTTC	CASRYGSSYNEQFF
TRBV10-3	NA	TRBJ1-5	TGTGCCATCAGTGAGTCGGCAGGGCTACAGCCCCAGCATTTT	CAISESAGLQPQHF
TRBV4-1	TRBD2	TRBJ2-7	TGCGCCAGCAGCCAAGATACGGCTAGCGGGAGGACCCGGATCTACGAGCAGTACTTC	CASSQDTASGRTRIYEQYF
TRBV7-9	NA	TRBJ2-5	TGTGCCAGCAGCTTCCTTATACCGCGAGGGAGGAATCAAGAGACCCAGTACTTC	CASSFLIPRGRNQETQYF
TRBV28	NA	TRBJ2-1	TGTGCCGTTCCCCCCGAGGGCCCTGTCGGGATCGATGAGCAGTTCTTC	CAVPPEGPVGIDEQFF
TRBV10-3	NA	TRBJ1-6	TGTGCCATCAGTGAGCCCGCGGATTCACCCCTCCACTTT	CAISEPADSPLHF
TRBV27	NA	TRBJ2-6	TGTGCCAGCAGTTCAGACTCCTACCTCGTGCAGGGATCTGGGGCCAACGTCCTGACTTTC	CASSSDSYLVQGSGANVLTF
TRBV5-1	TRBD1	TRBJ2-7	TGCGCCAGCAGCTCCCGACAGGGATCCGAGCAGTACTTC	CASSSRQGSEQYF
TRBV30	NA	TRBJ2-7	TGTGCCTGGAGTGTTGGGCAGAGCTACGAGCAGTACTTC	CAWSVGQSYEQYF
TRBV28	NA	TRBJ1-5	TGTGCCAGCAGTTTCCCCCAGGGTCAGCCCCAGCATTTT	CASSFPQGQPQHF
TRBV15	TRBD1	TRBJ1-4	TGTGCCACCAGCAGAGCGACAGGGTCAAGCGAAAAACTGTTTTTT	CATSRATGSSEKLFF
TRBV27	TRBD1	TRBJ1-1	TGTGCCAGCAGTTGGGGGACAGGGGGGACTGAAGCTTTCTTT	CASSWGTGGTEAFF
TRBV19	TRBD2	TRBJ2-3	TGTGCCTCGCGTATAGCGGGGGAACTCACAGATACGCAGTATTTT	CASRIAGELTDTQYF
TRBV7-3	TRBD2	TRBJ2-3	TGTGCCAGCAGCCCGGGACTAGCGGGAGATCGGGCAGATACGCAGTATTTT	CASSPGLAGDRADTQYF
TRBV7-3	NA	TRBJ2-7	TGTGCCAGCAGCTTAAACGGGGGAGCTAGCGAGCAGTACTTC	CASSLNGGASEQYF
TRBV5-4	TRBD1	TRBJ2-5	TGTGCCAGCAGCTTGGCCGGGACAGCTGAAACCCAGTACTTC	CASSLAGTAETQYF
TRBV9	TRBD2	TRBJ2-5	TGTGCCAGCAGCGCGAGCGGGAGGGCGGAGACCCAGTACTTC	CASSASGRAETQYF
TRBV27	NA	TRBJ1-4	TGTGCCAGCAGATACAGGGCATTGGAAACTAATGAAAAACTGTTTTTT	CASRYRALETNEKLFF
TRBV5-1	NA	TRBJ2-7	TGCGCCAGCAGCCCCGGACTCAACTACGAGCAGTACTTC	CASSPGLNYEQYF
TRBV28	TRBD2	TRBJ2-7	TGTGCCAGCCCCCCGCGATTGACTAGCAGCTACGAGCAGTACTTC	CASPPRLTSSYEQYF
TRBV6-1	NA	TRBJ1-5	TGTGCCAGCAGTGACGACAGTAGGTATAGCAATCAGCCCCAGCATTTT	CASSDDSRYSNQPQHF
TRBV30	TRBD2	TRBJ2-3	TGTGCCTGGAGTCTAGCGGCCTTTGCAGATACGCAGTATTTT	CAWSLAAFADTQYF
TRBV6-5	TRBD1	TRBJ2-7	TGTGCCAGCAGATTACAGGGGCTGTACGAGCAGTACTTC	CASRLQGLYEQYF
TRBV10-3	NA	TRBJ1-5	TGTGCCATCAGTGAGTCACAGGGCAATCAGCCCCAGCATTTT	CAISESQGNQPQHF
TRBV10-3	TRBD2	TRBJ2-5	TGTGCCATCAGTGAGTCGATGGCTAGCGGAGAGACCCAGTACTTC	CAISESMASGETQYF
TRBV7-9	TRBD1	TRBJ2-2	TGTGCCAGCAGCTGGGGGACAGGGGGCACCGGGGAGCTGTTTTTT	CASSWGTGGTGELFF
TRBV27	NA	TRBJ1-4	TGTGCCAGCCAGACAGCCCTCGGGGAAAAACTGTTTTTT	CASQTALGEKLFF
TRBV27	TRBD1	TRBJ2-7	TGTGCCAGCGGGTCGGGGGACAGGGAACCCTACGAGCAGTACTTC	CASGSGDREPYEQYF